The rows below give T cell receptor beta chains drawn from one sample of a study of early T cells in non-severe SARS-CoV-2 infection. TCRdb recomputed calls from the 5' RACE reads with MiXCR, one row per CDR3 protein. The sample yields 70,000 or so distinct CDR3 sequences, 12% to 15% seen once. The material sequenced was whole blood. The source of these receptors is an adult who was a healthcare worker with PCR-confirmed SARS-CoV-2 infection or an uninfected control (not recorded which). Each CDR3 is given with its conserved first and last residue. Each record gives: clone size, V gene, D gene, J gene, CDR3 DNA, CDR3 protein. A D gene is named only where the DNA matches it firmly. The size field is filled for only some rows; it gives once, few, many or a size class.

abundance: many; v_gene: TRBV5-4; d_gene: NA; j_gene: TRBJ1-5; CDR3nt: TGTGCCAGCAGCTTGGATGATCAGCCCCAGCATTTT; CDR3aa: CASSLDDQPQHF
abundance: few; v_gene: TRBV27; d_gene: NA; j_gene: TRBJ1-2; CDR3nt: TGTGCCAGCAGTTTACGGGGAGACCCGACCTATGGCTACACCTTC; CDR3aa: CASSLRGDPTYGYTF
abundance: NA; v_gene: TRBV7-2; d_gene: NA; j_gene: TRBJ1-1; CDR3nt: TGTGCCAGCAGCCGAGAAACAGTTCCGAACACTGAAGCTTTCTTT; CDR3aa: CASSRETVPNTEAFF
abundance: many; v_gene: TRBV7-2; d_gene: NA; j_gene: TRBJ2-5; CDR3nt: TGTGCCAGCAGCTTAGGGGAGGAATCAGGGACCCAGTACTTC; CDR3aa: CASSLGEESGTQYF
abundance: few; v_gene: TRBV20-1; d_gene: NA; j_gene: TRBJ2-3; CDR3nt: TGCAGTGCTAGAATGCTAGGTCCTCTTCTGGATACGCAGTATTTT; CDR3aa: CSARMLGPLLDTQYF
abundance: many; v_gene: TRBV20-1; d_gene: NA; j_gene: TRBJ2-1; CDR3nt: TGCAGTGCTAGAGTGGCCCAGGGGCGGGGAGGTTCCTACAATGAGCAGTTCTTC; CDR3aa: CSARVAQGRGGSYNEQFF
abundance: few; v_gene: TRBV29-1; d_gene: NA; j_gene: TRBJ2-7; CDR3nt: TGCAGCGTCAGTCATAGCTCCTACGAGCAGTACTTC; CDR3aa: CSVSHSSYEQYF
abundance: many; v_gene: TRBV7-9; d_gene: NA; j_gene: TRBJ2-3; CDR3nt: TGTGCCAGCAGCTTACGGAGAGATACGCAGTATTTT; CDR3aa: CASSLRRDTQYF
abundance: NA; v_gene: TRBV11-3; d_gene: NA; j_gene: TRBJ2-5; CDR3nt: TGTGCCAGCAGCTTAGGCAGGGGCAAGACCCAGTACTTC; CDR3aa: CASSLGRGKTQYF
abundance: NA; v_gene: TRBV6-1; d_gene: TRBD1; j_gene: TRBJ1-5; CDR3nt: TGTGCCAGCAGCTGGACAGGGGCAGGCAATCAGCCCCAGCATTTT; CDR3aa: CASSWTGAGNQPQHF
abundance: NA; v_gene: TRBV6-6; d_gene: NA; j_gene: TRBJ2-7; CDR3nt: TGTGCCAGCAGTGGAGCTTCCTACGAGCAGTACTTC; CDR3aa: CASSGASYEQYF
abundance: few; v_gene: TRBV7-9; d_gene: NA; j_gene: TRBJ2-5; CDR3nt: TGTGCCAGCAGCCCGGGACAAGAGACCCAGTACTTC; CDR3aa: CASSPGQETQYF
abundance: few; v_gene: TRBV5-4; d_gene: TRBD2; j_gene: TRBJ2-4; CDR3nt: TGTGCCGCGGGACTAGTAGGTAACATTCAGTACTTC; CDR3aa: CAAGLVGNIQYF
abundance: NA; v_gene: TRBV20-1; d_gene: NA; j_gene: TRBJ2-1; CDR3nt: TGCAGTGCTAGAATTACGGGGGGCCTAGCCTACAATGAGCAGTTCTTC; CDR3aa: CSARITGGLAYNEQFF
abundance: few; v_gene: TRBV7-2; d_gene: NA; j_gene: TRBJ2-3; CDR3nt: TGTGCCAGCAGCTTAGGGATAGCGGATACGCAGTATTTT; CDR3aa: CASSLGIADTQYF
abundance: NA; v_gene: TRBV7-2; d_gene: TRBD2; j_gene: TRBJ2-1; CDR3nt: TGTGCCAGCGGGCGGGGGGCATCCTACAATGAGCAGTTCTTC; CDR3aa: CASGRGASYNEQFF
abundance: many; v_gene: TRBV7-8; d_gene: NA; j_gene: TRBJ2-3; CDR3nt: TGTGCCAGCAGCCCTTGGGGCAGGTTGGTTCGAGGCACAGATACGCAGTATTTT; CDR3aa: CASSPWGRLVRGTDTQYF
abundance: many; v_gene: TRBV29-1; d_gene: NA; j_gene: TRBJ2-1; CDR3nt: TGCAGCGTTGTAAGGGGATTACACAATGAGCAGTTCTTC; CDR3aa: CSVVRGLHNEQFF
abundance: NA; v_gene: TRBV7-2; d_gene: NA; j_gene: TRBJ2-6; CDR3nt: TGTGCCAGCAGCGTATTCGGGGGCTCTGGGGCCAACGTCCTGACTTTC; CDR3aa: CASSVFGGSGANVLTF
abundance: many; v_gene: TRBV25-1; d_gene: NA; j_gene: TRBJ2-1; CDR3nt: TGTGCCAGCAGTGTCGTAGGAAATGAGCAGTTCTTC; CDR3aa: CASSVVGNEQFF
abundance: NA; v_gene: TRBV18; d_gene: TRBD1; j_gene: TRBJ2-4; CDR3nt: TGTGCCAGCTCACCAGGGACAGGGAGAGACATTCAGTACTTC; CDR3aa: CASSPGTGRDIQYF
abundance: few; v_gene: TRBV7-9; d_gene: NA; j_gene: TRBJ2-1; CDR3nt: TGTGCCAGCACGGGGGGCAGGGCCTCCGAAGGCAACAATGAGCAGTTCTTC; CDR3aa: CASTGGRASEGNNEQFF
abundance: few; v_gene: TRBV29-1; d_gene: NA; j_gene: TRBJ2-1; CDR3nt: TGCAGCGTTGAAGATCGCGGGTCGACAGAGTCGTACAATGAGCAGTTCTTC; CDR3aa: CSVEDRGSTESYNEQFF
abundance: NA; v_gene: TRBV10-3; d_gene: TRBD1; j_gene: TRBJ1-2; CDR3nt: TGTGCCATCAGTGAATCTACAGGGGTTGGCTACACCTTC; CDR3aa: CAISESTGVGYTF
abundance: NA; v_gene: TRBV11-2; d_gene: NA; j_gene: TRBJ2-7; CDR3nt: TGTGCCAGCAGCTCCGATCAGGGCAGGGGTTACGAGCAGTACTTC; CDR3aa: CASSSDQGRGYEQYF
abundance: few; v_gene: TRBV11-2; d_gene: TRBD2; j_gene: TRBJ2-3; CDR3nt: TGTGCCAGCAGCTTAGCTGTAGCGGGGAGCACAGATACGCAGTATTTT; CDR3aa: CASSLAVAGSTDTQYF
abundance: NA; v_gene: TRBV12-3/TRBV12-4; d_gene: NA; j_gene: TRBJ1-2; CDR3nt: TGTGCCAGCAGTTTAGAGGGGGGGCCGGACTATGGCTACACCTTC; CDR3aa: CASSLEGGPDYGYTF